The 22 T cell receptor beta chains presented below share a single source sample, sequenced in a study of blood T cell repertoires in COVID-19. Libraries were prepared by immunoSEQ multiplex PCR; TCRdb keeps only in-frame clonotypes and omits some of them. The table lists fewer than 150,000 clones, less than 85% of them singletons. Sequencing was done on a sample of peripheral blood. These TCRs come from a human donor with acute or convalescent COVID-19. The donor label of this sample is uncertain.

The V and J genes are TRBV19 and TRBJ2-7; 8 bases are a match to TRBD1. Germline CDR1 and CDR2: LNHDA and SQIVND (reference sequence). There are 15 residues in the CDR3. Trimming took 3 bases from V and 4 from J; bases not matched to a gene: 8. CDR3: CASSIFAQGAYEQYF. For the CDR3, the DNA is TGTGCCAGTAGTATCTTCGCGCAGGGGGCTTACGAGCAGTACTTC.

The chain uses TRBV7-9 and TRBJ2-7; D might be TRBD1 (5 bases). CDR1 and CDR2 (germline): SEHNR, FQNEAQ (reference sequence). Trimming cost V 1 base and J 7 bases, with 8 bases left between them. The CDR3 has 12 amino acids. CDR3 protein: CASSLEGWEQYV. The CDR3 DNA reads TGTGCCAGCAGCTTAGAGGGGTGGGAGCAGTACGTC.

In its sample, this clone was seen once. The chain recombines TRBV13 with TRBJ2-1, with 10 nucleotides matching TRBD2. J was trimmed by 0 bases and V by 2 bases; bases with no gene match: 19. CDR3 length equals 22 residues. Per germline, CDR1 PRHDT and CDR2 FYEKMQ (reference sequence). CDR3 in DNA: TGTGCCAGCAGCTTACCCATCGGTCGTTCTAGCGGGGGATTGAGCTCCTACAATGAGCAGTTCTTC. Translated, it gives CASSLPIGRSSGGLSSYNEQFF.

The chain recombines TRBV7-2 with TRBJ1-5; TRBD1 is a possible D gene (5 bases). The CDR3 contains 15 residues. Germline V gene sequence: CDR1 SGHTA, CDR2 FQGNSA. V lost 1 base and J 6 bases, leaving 13 bases between the germline ends. The CDR3 spells CASSLVGGGGQPQHF. For the CDR3, the DNA is TGTGCCAGCAGCTTAGTAGGCGGGGGGGGTCAGCCCCAGCATTTT. The whole variable domain, remainder taken from reference TRBV7-2 and TRBJ1-5, is GAGVSQSPSNKVTEKGKDVELRCDPISGHTALYWYRQSLGQGLEFLIYFQGNSAPDKSGLPSDRFSAERTGGSVSTLTIQRTQQEDSAVYLCASSLVGGGGQPQHFGDGTRLSIL.

This clone was seen a handful of times. V and J are TRBV11-2 and TRBJ2-7, with a weak D call TRBD1 (6 bases). The CDR3 totals 16 residues. Germline-derived CDR1 and CDR2 are SGHAT and FQNNGV. Trimming left V 1 base short and J 4 bases short, with 17 bases between. CDR3 region: CASSLVGQSSGYEQYF. In DNA, the CDR3 is TGTGCCAGCAGCTTAGTAGGACAGTCCTCGGGGTACGAGCAGTACTTC.

The chain joins TRBV10-3 to TRBJ1-2; TRBD1 might be the D (5 bases). Trimming shortened V by 3 bases and J by 4 bases, and 9 bases separated the two germline ends. The germline V gene has CDR1 ENHRY and CDR2 SYGVKD. The CDR3 covers 13 residues. CDR3 DNA: TGTGCCATCAGTGACTATGGGGCCTATGGCTACACCTTC. This gives the protein CAISDYGAYGYTF.

The chain recombines TRBV7-6 with TRBJ1-2; the match to TRBD1 covers 7 bases. Germline values: CDR1 SGHVS, CDR2 FNYEAQ. V was clipped by 5 bases and J by 7 bases; unmatched bases: 7. There are 13 residues in the CDR3. CDR3 region: CASSHDRVAGYTF. The CDR3 DNA reads as TGTGCCAGCAGCCACGACAGGGTAGCTGGCTACACCTTC.

The chain employs TRBV30 and TRBJ1-2; possibly TRBD1 for D (6 bases). This CDR3 spans 16 amino acids. Germline lookup yields CDR1 GTSNPN and CDR2 SVGIG (reference sequence). Deletions cut 2 bases from V and 5 bases from J, with 21 bases between. CDR3 nucleotides: TGTGCCTGGAGTCCCAAGCAGGGGCGCCTAATTTATGGCTACACCTTC. It translates to CAWSPKQGRLIYGYTF. Filled out from reference TRBV30 and TRBJ1-2, the complete variable domain reads SQTIHQWPATLVQPVGSPLSLECTVEGTSNPNLYWYRQAAGRGLQLLFYSVGIGQISSEVPQNLSASRPQDRQFILSSKKLLLSDSGFYLCAWSPKQGRLIYGYTFGSGTRLTVV.

This clone was found many times. This chain links TRBV5-5 with TRBJ1-2; 10 bases line up with TRBD1. Per germline, CDR1 SGHKS and CDR2 YYEKEE (reference sequence). J lost 8 bases, V lost 1 base, and 8 bases had no gene match. This CDR3 comprises 15 residues. CDR3 sequence reads: CASSLTGQGGGGYTF. DNA of the CDR3: TGTGCCAGCAGCTTGACTGGACAGGGGGGCGGGGGCTACACCTTC.

The chain couples TRBV7-9 to TRBJ2-5, with 8 bases matching TRBD1. V was clipped by 5 bases and J by 1 base; unmatched bases: 6. This CDR3 comprises 15 residues. CDR1 is SEHNR, CDR2 FQNEAQ, per germline (reference sequence). As DNA, the CDR3 is TGTGCCAGCAGCCCGAGGGACAGGAGCCAAGAGACCCAGTACTTC. This encodes CASSPRDRSQETQYF. Combining the CDR3 with reference TRBV7-9 and TRBJ2-5 gives the whole variable domain DTGVSQNPRHKITKRGQNVTFRCDPISEHNRLYWYRQTLGQGPEFLTYFQNEAQLEKSRLLSDRFSAERPKGSFSTLEIQRTEQGDSAMYLCASSPRDRSQETQYFGPGTRLLVL.

The J gene is TRBJ2-7, the V gene TRBV30; D remains ambiguous. Germline CDR1 is GTSNPN and CDR2 is SVGIG (reference sequence). V dropped 8 bases and J dropped 7 bases, with 12 bases sitting between them. This CDR3 has 10 residues. This CDR3 is CALGVGEQYF. The DNA for the CDR3 is TGTGCCCTTGGAGTGGGTGAGCAGTACTTC.

The chain combines TRBV21-1 with TRBJ2-3; the table's D call, TRBD2, was not checked against the DNA. TRBV21-1 is tagged as a pseudogene. There are 15 residues in the CDR3. CDR3 amino acids: CASPRLAYSTDTQYF. The CDR3 coding sequence is TGTGCCAGCCCACGACTAGCCTATAGCACAGATACGCAGTATTTT.

This clone was observed a single time. V usage is TRBV21-1 and J usage is TRBJ1-2; the table's D call TRBD1 went unverified against the DNA. TRBV21-1 is classified as a pseudogene. The CDR3 spans 19 residues. The CDR3 region has the DNA TGTGCCAGCAGCAAAAACTTCCGGGACAGCCTACTCGTTACCTATGGCTACACCTTC. Translation: CASSKNFRDSLLVTYGYTF.

The chain is built from TRBV4-2 and TRBJ2-7; 9 bases are shared with TRBD1. This CDR3 spans 16 amino acids. Germline CDR1 reads LGHNA; CDR2 reads YNFKEQ. J lost 2 bases, V lost 2 bases, and 7 bases had no gene match. Here the CDR3 reads CASSQPQGAQAYEQYF. CDR3 DNA sequence: TGTGCCAGCAGCCAACCACAGGGGGCACAGGCCTACGAGCAGTACTTC.

The V call is TRBV4-1, the J call TRBJ2-3; the match to TRBD2 covers 13 bases. Losses at the gene ends were 3 bases for V and 0 bases for J; bases not matched to a gene: 12. The CDR3 runs to 20 residues. Germline lookup yields CDR1 MGHRA and CDR2 YSYEKL. The CDR3 spells CASSQAPGLAGWASTDTQYF. The CDR3 bases are TGCGCCAGCAGCCAGGCCCCGGGACTAGCGGGGTGGGCTAGCACAGATACGCAGTATTTT.

The J gene is TRBJ1-6, the V gene TRBV14; TRBD1 aligns across 11 bases. This CDR3 has 13 residues. CDR1 is SGHDN and CDR2 is FVKESK in the germline V gene. Unmatched junction bases numbered 1, after V lost 4 bases and J lost 11 bases. In DNA form, the CDR3 reads TGTGCCAGCAGCCTGGACAGGGGGCCACCCCTCCACTTT. Its protein product is CASSLDRGPPLHF.

The chain has TRBV6-5 and TRBJ2-7, with TRBD1 matching over 7 bases. This CDR3 is built from 12 residues. V was pared by 4 bases and J by 4 bases, with 1 base of the junction left unmatched. Germline V gene lookup returns CDR1 MNHEY and CDR2 SVGAGI. The CDR3 DNA follows: TGTGCCAGCAGTTCACAGGGGTACGAGCAGTACTTC. Its protein is CASSSQGYEQYF.

The chain is built from TRBV18 and TRBJ1-2; D unresolved. This CDR3 comprises 13 residues. V was pared by 4 bases and J by 6 bases, with 12 bases between. The germline V gene encodes CDR1 KGHSH and CDR2 LQKENI. As DNA, the CDR3 is TGTGCCAGCTCACTCAAGGGAGACAATGGCTACACCTTC. As protein: CASSLKGDNGYTF.

V is TRBV2 and J is TRBJ2-2; 10 bases match TRBD1. The CDR3 totals 14 residues. Germline V lookup: CDR1 SNHLY, CDR2 FYNNEI. V was pared by 6 bases and J by 5 bases, with 3 bases of the junction left unmatched. The CDR3: CASRGQGRTGELFF. The DNA of the CDR3 is TGTGCCAGCAGGGGACAGGGGAGGACCGGGGAGCTGTTTTTT.

The count of this clone is one. The rearrangement joins TRBV10-2 to TRBJ1-3; D is perhaps TRBD1 (6 bases). The V gene lost 6 bases and the J gene lost 2 bases, with 8 bases spanning the gap. The CDR3 runs 13 residues. Germline CDR1 WSHSY, CDR2 SAAADI. As DNA, the CDR3 is TGCGCCAGCAGGCAGGGGACTGGAAACACCATATATTTT. It encodes CASRQGTGNTIYF.

The chain is built from TRBV6-5 and TRBJ1-2; weak D call: TRBD1 (5 bases). Germline V gene lookup returns CDR1 MNHEY and CDR2 SVGAGI. The CDR3 totals 14 residues. Trimming stripped 5 bases from V and 6 bases from J, with 16 bases between. The CDR3 reads CASSPDRPRDGYTF. The CDR3 nucleotides are TGTGCCAGCAGTCCCGACAGACCCAGGGATGGCTACACCTTC.

This clone was seen only a few times. This chain links TRBV30 with TRBJ1-5; 7 bases map to TRBD1. J lost 7 bases, V lost 1 base, and 4 bases had no gene match. This CDR3 is 13 amino acids long. CDR1 and CDR2 (germline): GTSNPN, SVGIG (reference sequence). CDR3 nucleotides: TGTGCCTGGAGTGGACAGGGAGGCCAGCCCCAGCATTTT. Protein sequence: CAWSGQGGQPQHF.